This TCR beta chain comes out of a study of blood T cells in healthy people across ages. Overall study results and limits: Among T cells, TCR beta diversity per million cells dropped roughly linearly as age rose.

About this clonotype: Its specificity is unknown.

A sample-barcoded 5' primer and a J-beta primer mix were used in a second PCR of about 7 to 11 cycles. TCRdb processed the 5' RACE reads anew with MiXCR; each CDR3 protein has one entry. The sample yields some 1.5 million distinct CDR3 sequences, roughly 28% seen once. This receptor was obtained from a woman aged 25 to 45 in good health. What was sequenced was blood.

Here the CDR3 DNA reads TGTGCCAGCGGGAGAGGCGGGGAAGAGACCCAGTACTTC. It codes for CASGRGGEETQYF. The chain employs TRBV5-5 and TRBJ2-5; TRBD2 is a possible D gene (6 bases). The germline V gene has CDR1 SGHKS and CDR2 YYEKEE (reference sequence). The CDR3 contains 13 residues. Trimming removed 7 bases at V and 3 bases at J, with 13 bases between.